What follows is one T cell receptor beta chain and its context. The antigen remains unidentified. Primers included in the PCR were 60 Vbeta and 13 Jbeta primers. Only in-frame clones appear in the TCRdb table, and some are missing; sequencing was by immunoSEQ multiplex PCR. This table holds about 140,000 clones, roughly 74% found once. CDR1 is SGHRS, CDR2 YFSETQ, per germline. The ends were cut back, 1 base at V and 4 bases at J, with 14 bases in the middle. The CDR3 contains 15 residues. The record originates from a study of cytomegalovirus exposure and HLA in healthy donors. Regarding the study as a whole: The number of N-insertions in an Asian-associated ancestry cluster was reportedly below the approximately 700-donor mean in a later analysis. Most subjects' HLA-A and HLA-B alleles were reportedly predicted from TCR beta sequences.

Sequences were obtained from PBMCs. This clonotype was obtained from a man aged 35 to 55 in good health and CMV-seronegative. This chain connects TRBV5-1 to TRBJ1-2, with a weak D call TRBD1 (5 bases). The CDR3 sequence is CASSLTSGQGYGYTF. The CDR3 DNA is TGCGCCAGCAGCTTGACTTCAGGGCAAGGCTATGGCTACACCTTC.